The rows below give T cell receptor beta chains drawn from one sample of a study of blood T cell repertoires in COVID-19. Repertoires were generated with immunoSEQ multiplex PCR, while TCRdb's copy carries only in-frame clones and drops some. There are around 79,000 clones in the sample; roughly 83% occur only once, and roughly 5.7% lies in the top ten. Sequenced material: peripheral blood. The origin of the receptors is a woman in her sixties or seventies with acute or convalescent COVID-19. The CDR3 runs from the conserved cysteine through the conserved F or W. The D gene is left open where the match is weak. Only part of the rows carry a size: once, few, many, or a class if the clone is expanded.

once	NA	TRBV14	TRBJ2-3	CASSQVLTSTDTQYF	TGTGCCAGCAGCCAAGTTCTAACTAGCACAGATACGCAGTATTTT
once	TRBD1	TRBV7-2	TRBJ2-5	CASSPDRGWGETQYF	TGTGCCAGCAGCCCTGACAGGGGATGGGGGGAGACCCAGTACTTC
NA	NA	TRBV10-2	TRBJ1-3	CATNEGSGNTIYF	TGCGCCACCAACGAGGGCTCTGGAAACACCATATATTTT
NA	NA	TRBV15	TRBJ2-2	CATSRAGPGELFF	TGTGCCACCAGCAGAGCAGGTCCCGGGGAGCTGTTTTTT
NA	NA	TRBV3-1/TRBV3-2	TRBJ2-4	CASSGGAASNIQYF	TGTGCCAGCAGCGGAGGTGCGGCGTCAAACATTCAGTACTTC
NA	NA	TRBV19	TRBJ1-2	CASRAGSNYGYTF	TGTGCCAGTAGGGCGGGTTCTAACTATGGCTACACCTTC
NA	NA	TRBV3-1/TRBV3-2	TRBJ1-2	CASSQDQGAFYGYTF	TGTGCCAGCAGCCAAGATCAAGGGGCTTTCTATGGCTACACCTTC
NA	TRBD1	TRBV6-1	TRBJ1-3	CASSETGSSGNTIYF	TGTGCCAGCAGTGAGACAGGGAGCTCTGGAAACACCATATATTTT
NA	TRBD2	TRBV6-5	TRBJ2-3	CASSYGRGVTDTQYF	TGTGCCAGCAGTTACGGACGGGGGGTCACAGATACGCAGTATTTT
NA	NA	TRBV6-5	TRBJ2-6	CASSYRQIGANVLTF	TGTGCCAGCAGTTACCGACAGATTGGGGCCAACGTCCTGACTTTC
NA	TRBD1	TRBV11-2	TRBJ2-4	CASSSPGTGATKNIQYF	TGTGCCAGCAGCTCACCCGGGACAGGGGCGACCAAAAACATTCAGTACTTC
NA	TRBD2	TRBV5-5	TRBJ2-5	CASSLVGGETQYF	TGTGCCAGCAGCTTGGTGGGGGGGGAGACCCAGTACTTC
NA	TRBD1	TRBV5-4	TRBJ1-6	CASSHGTGAEPLHF	TGTGCCAGCAGCCATGGGACAGGGGCGGAACCCCTCCACTTT
NA	NA	TRBV6-5	TRBJ1-4	CASSSLGGTNEKLFF	TGTGCCAGCAGTTCCTTAGGAGGAACTAATGAAAAACTGTTTTTT
NA	NA	TRBV7-7	TRBJ2-1	CASSLEVGGSYNEQFF	TGTGCCAGCAGCTTAGAGGTAGGAGGCTCCTACAATGAGCAGTTCTTC
once	NA	TRBV15	TRBJ2-7	CATSTDSSYEQYF	TGTGCCACCAGCACAGACAGCTCCTACGAGCAGTACTTC
NA	NA	TRBV3-1/TRBV3-2	TRBJ1-1	CASSLTEYTEAFF	TGTGCCAGCAGCCTGACAGAGTACACTGAAGCTTTCTTT
NA	TRBD2	TRBV11-2	TRBJ2-7	CASSLAGQSYEQYF	TGTGCCAGCAGCCTAGCGGGACAGTCCTACGAGCAGTACTTC
NA	TRBD2	TRBV5-6	TRBJ2-5	CASRLLAGGLETQYF	TGTGCCAGCAGACTGCTAGCGGGGGGGCTTGAGACCCAGTACTTC
NA	TRBD2	TRBV3-1/TRBV3-2	TRBJ2-7	CASSQVLKRGLRSYEQYF	TGTGCCAGCAGCCAAGTACTTAAGCGGGGCCTGCGCTCCTACGAGCAGTACTTC
NA	NA	TRBV4-2	TRBJ1-1	CASSQGPGTEAFF	TGTGCCAGCAGCCAAGGCCCAGGCACTGAAGCTTTCTTT
NA	NA	TRBV5-6	TRBJ1-1	CASSPNLGALNTEAFF	TGTGCCAGCAGCCCCAACTTGGGGGCTCTGAACACTGAAGCTTTCTTT
NA	NA	TRBV6-5	TRBJ1-2	CASSYLPGQTNGYTF	TGTGCCAGCAGTTACTTGCCGGGACAAACAAATGGCTACACCTTC
NA	TRBD2	TRBV5-4	TRBJ2-1	CASSLEVGGASYNEQFF	TGTGCCAGCAGCTTGGAGGTCGGGGGGGCCTCCTACAATGAGCAGTTCTTC
NA	NA	TRBV5-1	TRBJ1-3	CASRPRFQGPARGNTIYF	TGCGCCAGCAGACCGAGATTCCAGGGGCCTGCGAGGGGAAACACCATATATTTT
NA	TRBD1	TRBV2	TRBJ1-1	CASSFAGGNTEAFF	TGTGCCAGCAGTTTCGCAGGGGGGAACACTGAAGCTTTCTTT
NA	NA	TRBV19	TRBJ1-4	CASSIGRGVKNEKLFF	TGTGCCAGTAGTATAGGCAGGGGCGTAAAGAATGAAAAACTGTTTTTT
NA	NA	TRBV6-5	TRBJ2-7	CASSYTDSYEQYF	TGTGCCAGCAGTTACACAGACAGCTACGAGCAGTACTTC
once	NA	TRBV6-5	TRBJ1-2	CASSYGGVGYGYTF	TGTGCCAGCAGTTACGGGGGGGTAGGGTATGGCTACACCTTC
NA	NA	TRBV15	TRBJ2-7	CATSREQGYEQYF	TGTGCCACCAGCAGAGAACAGGGATATGAGCAGTACTTC
once	NA	TRBV29-1	TRBJ1-1	CSVSQGRTEAFF	TGCAGCGTTTCACAGGGTAGAACTGAAGCTTTCTTT
NA	TRBD1	TRBV30	TRBJ1-6	CAWNHDRGGNSPLHF	TGTGCCTGGAACCACGACAGGGGAGGCAATTCACCCCTCCACTTT
NA	TRBD2	TRBV2	TRBJ2-3	CASSASGVRGTDTQYF	TGTGCCAGCAGTGCGAGCGGGGTAAGAGGCACAGATACGCAGTATTTT
NA	TRBD1	TRBV6-5	TRBJ1-2	CATLQGAPNYGYTF	TGTGCCACCCTACAGGGGGCCCCCAACTATGGCTACACCTTC
NA	NA	TRBV6-4	TRBJ1-1	CASSPTLNTEAFF	TGTGCCAGCAGCCCGACACTGAACACTGAAGCTTTCTTT
NA	TRBD1	TRBV10-2	TRBJ1-4	CASEDRVLEKLFF	TGCGCCAGCGAGGACAGGGTTCTTGAAAAACTGTTTTTT
NA	NA	TRBV12-3/TRBV12-4	TRBJ1-1	CASSYPGNTEAFF	TGTGCCAGCAGCTATCCAGGGAACACTGAAGCTTTCTTT
NA	NA	TRBV11-3	TRBJ2-1	CASSLEGGPENEQFF	TGTGCCAGCAGCTTAGAGGGGGGGCCGGAAAATGAGCAGTTCTTC
few	TRBD1	TRBV5-5	TRBJ1-3	CASRWRTGERNTIYF	TGTGCCAGCAGATGGCGGACAGGGGAACGAAACACCATATATTTT
NA	NA	TRBV5-1	TRBJ2-2	CASSLYPNTGELFF	TGCGCCAGCAGCTTGTATCCGAACACCGGGGAGCTGTTTTTT
NA	NA	TRBV10-3	TRBJ1-3	CAISDPKPSSGNTIYF	TGTGCCATCAGTGACCCAAAGCCGAGCTCTGGAAACACCATATATTTT
NA	TRBD2	TRBV6-1	TRBJ2-1	CASSEAWRASGIHEQFF	TGTGCCAGCAGTGAAGCGTGGAGGGCTAGCGGGATCCATGAGCAGTTCTTC
NA	TRBD1	TRBV9	TRBJ1-2	CASSVDTGADYGYTF	TGTGCCAGCAGCGTGGATACAGGGGCGGACTATGGCTACACCTTC